This T cell receptor beta chain was identified during a study of T cell responses to AZD1222 COVID-19 vaccine. Notes on the study in general: The peak T cell response came first, and repertoires were sampled only after it. Only 5 or 6 people who got AZD1222 tested seropositive at baseline. Reports indicate that nearly half of spike-specific TCRs are directed at unmutated variant regions.

Assay used: immunoSEQ multiplex PCR; TCRdb lists only in-frame clones, some missing. Of over 110,000 clones in the sample, 85% to 95% were seen once. The CDR3 covers 14 residues. Germline CDR1 is MNHEY and CDR2 is SMNVEV (reference sequence). V was pared by 8 bases and J by 10 bases, with 21 bases between. For this clone: What it recognizes is unknown.

The TCR sequence derives from an adult who received the AZD1222 COVID-19 vaccine. This sequence joins TRBV27 and TRBJ1-5, with D possibly being TRBD1 (5 bases). The specimen comprised peripheral blood, sampled 28 days after the second AZD1222 dose. DNA for the CDR3: TGTGCCAGCTCAGCCGCAAGGGGTTTGTTTCCCCAGCATTTT. This gives the protein CASSAARGLFPQHF.